This TCR beta chain was captured by sequencing in a study of cytotoxic CD8 clonotypes in ibrutinib-treated CLL. Study-wide context: Investigators collected response samples after a median about 11 months of treatment, range 6 to 36. Study results and caveats: A rise in clonality was seen at ibrutinib response, and a fall back toward baseline was seen at progression.

Here immunoSEQ multiplex PCR was the method, and the copy in TCRdb shows in-frame clones only, minus some. The table records under 200,000 clones, under 85% of them present only once. This clone showed up many times. Its antigen is unknown. Germline V gives CDR1 LNHNV, CDR2 YYDKDF (reference sequence). The CDR3 loop spans 17 amino acids. V was pared by 2 bases and J by 3 bases, with 9 bases of the junction left unmatched. The receptor was isolated from a human donor with chronic lymphocytic leukemia. The specimen comprised PBMCs, sampled after 24 months of ibrutinib treatment. This chain connects TRBV15 to TRBJ2-3; 9 bases are a match to TRBD2. The CDR3 here is CATSRRWTSDGTDTQYF. CDR3 sequence (DNA): TGTGCCACCAGCAGACGTTGGACTAGCGATGGGACAGATACGCAGTATTTT.